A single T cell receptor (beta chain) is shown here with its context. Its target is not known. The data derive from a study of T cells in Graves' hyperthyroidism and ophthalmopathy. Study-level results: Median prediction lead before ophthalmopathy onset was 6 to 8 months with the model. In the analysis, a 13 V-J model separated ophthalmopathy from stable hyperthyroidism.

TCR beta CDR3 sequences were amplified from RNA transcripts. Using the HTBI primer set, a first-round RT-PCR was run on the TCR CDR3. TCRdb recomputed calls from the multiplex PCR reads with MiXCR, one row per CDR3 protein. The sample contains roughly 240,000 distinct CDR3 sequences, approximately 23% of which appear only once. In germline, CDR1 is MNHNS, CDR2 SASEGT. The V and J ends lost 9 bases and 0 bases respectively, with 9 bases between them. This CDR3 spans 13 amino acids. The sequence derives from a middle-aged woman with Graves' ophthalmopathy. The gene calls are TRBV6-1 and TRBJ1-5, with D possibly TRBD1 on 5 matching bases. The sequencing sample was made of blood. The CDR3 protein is CASDRNSNQPQHF. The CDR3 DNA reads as TGTGCCAGTGACAGAAATAGCAATCAGCCCCAGCATTTT.